This T cell receptor beta chain was found in a study of blood T cell repertoires in COVID-19. Study at large: Specimens from acute and convalescent COVID-19 originated in the United States, Italy and Spain.

The authors' processing: Estimation of nucleated cell counts was performed using reference gene primer amplification. The method was immunoSEQ multiplex PCR; TCRdb's version includes in-frame clones alone and lacks a portion of them. The V and J calls and clone size come from that table; D and trimming were worked out from the DNA. The repertoire holds over 90,000 clones, with about 87% as singletons. The CDR3 has 13 residues. CDR1 SGDLS and CDR2 YYNGEE come from the germline V gene. Between the trimmed V and J ends, which lost 3 bases and 4 bases, there was a span of 8 bases. This clone was seen just once.

This sequence joins TRBV9 and TRBJ2-1, with a possible D match to TRBD2 (6 bases). This TCR derives from a human donor in a cohort sampled during active COVID-19. Material for sequencing was peripheral blood. The CDR3 here is CASSAGLYNEQFF. The CDR3 nucleotides read TGTGCCAGCAGCGCGGGACTGTACAATGAGCAGTTCTTC.